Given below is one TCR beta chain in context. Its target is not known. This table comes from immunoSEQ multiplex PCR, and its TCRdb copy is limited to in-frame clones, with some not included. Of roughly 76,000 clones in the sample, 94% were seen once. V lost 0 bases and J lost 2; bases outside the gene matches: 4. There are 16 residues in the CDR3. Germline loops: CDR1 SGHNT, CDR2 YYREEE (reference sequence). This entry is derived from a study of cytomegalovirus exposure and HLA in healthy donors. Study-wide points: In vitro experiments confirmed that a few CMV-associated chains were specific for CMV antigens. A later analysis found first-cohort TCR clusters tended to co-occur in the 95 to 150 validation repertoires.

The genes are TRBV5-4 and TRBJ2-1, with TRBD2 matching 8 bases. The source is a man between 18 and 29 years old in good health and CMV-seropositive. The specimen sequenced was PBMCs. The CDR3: CASSLASGSPYNEQFF. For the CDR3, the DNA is TGTGCCAGCAGCTTGGCCAGCGGGAGTCCCTACAATGAGCAGTTCTTC. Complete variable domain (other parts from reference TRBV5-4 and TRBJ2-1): ETGVTQSPTHLIKTRGQQVTLRCSSQSGHNTVSWYQQALGQGPQFIFQYYREEENGRGNFPPRFSGLQFPNYSSELNVNALELDDSALYLCASSLASGSPYNEQFFGPGTRLTVL.